The T cell receptor beta chain described here comes from a study of T cell responses to AZD1222 COVID-19 vaccine. This clone was seen once. Profiled with immunoSEQ multiplex PCR; TCRdb holds only in-frame clones, not every one. The repertoire holds roughly 140,000 clones, with about 92% as singletons. The CDR3 length is 15 residues. Looked up from germline, CDR1 is LNHNV and CDR2 is YYDKDF (reference sequence). V lost 0 bases and J lost 5; bases outside the gene matches: 4. The receptor's source is an adult in good health. The chain couples TRBV15 to TRBJ2-7, with 10 nucleotides matching TRBD1. The material sequenced was peripheral blood, taken on day 0 of AZD1222 vaccination. The chain's CDR3 is CATSREGQGLDEQYF. For the CDR3, the DNA is TGTGCCACCAGCAGAGAGGGACAGGGGTTAGACGAGCAGTACTTC.